The text below deals with one T cell receptor (beta chain). What it binds is not known. Trimming took 6 bases from V and 7 from J; bases not matched to a gene: 1. The length of the CDR3 is 12 residues. This record comes from a study of T cell responses to AZD1222 COVID-19 vaccine. Study overall: The study pooled second doses at about 4 or about 12 weeks.

Overall study results and limits: Of the AZD1222 recipients, only 5 or 6 were seropositive at baseline. White British donors predominated, females outnumbered males, and clonal diversity was possibly underestimated. Researchers report vaccine-associated CD4 TCRs spanning spike, with dominance at 160-218 and 743-854.

Profiling relied on immunoSEQ multiplex PCR, and the TCRdb table lists in-frame clones only, not all of them. The sample records over 110,000 clones, 85% to 95% being singletons. This receptor was taken from an adult in good health. This specimen consisted of peripheral blood, obtained on day 0 of AZD1222 vaccination. The genes are TRBV12-3 or TRBV12-4 and TRBJ2-1, with 9 bases identical to TRBD2. CDR3 loop: CASRTSGNEQFF. The CDR3 region has the DNA TGTGCCAGCAGGACTAGCGGTAATGAGCAGTTCTTC.